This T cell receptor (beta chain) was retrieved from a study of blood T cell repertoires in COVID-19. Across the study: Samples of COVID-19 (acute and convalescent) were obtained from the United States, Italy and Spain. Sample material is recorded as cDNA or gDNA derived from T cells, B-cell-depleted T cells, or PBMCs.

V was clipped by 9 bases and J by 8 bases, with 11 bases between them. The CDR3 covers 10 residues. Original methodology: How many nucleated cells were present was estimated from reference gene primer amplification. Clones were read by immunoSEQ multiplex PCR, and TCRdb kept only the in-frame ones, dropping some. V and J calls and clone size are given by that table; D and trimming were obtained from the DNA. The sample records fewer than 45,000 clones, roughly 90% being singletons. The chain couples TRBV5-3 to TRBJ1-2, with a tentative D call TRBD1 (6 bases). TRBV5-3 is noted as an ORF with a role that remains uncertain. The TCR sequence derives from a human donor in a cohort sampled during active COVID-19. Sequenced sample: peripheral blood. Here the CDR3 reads CAKTGYGYTF. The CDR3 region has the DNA TGTGCCAAAACAGGGTACGGCTACACCTTC.